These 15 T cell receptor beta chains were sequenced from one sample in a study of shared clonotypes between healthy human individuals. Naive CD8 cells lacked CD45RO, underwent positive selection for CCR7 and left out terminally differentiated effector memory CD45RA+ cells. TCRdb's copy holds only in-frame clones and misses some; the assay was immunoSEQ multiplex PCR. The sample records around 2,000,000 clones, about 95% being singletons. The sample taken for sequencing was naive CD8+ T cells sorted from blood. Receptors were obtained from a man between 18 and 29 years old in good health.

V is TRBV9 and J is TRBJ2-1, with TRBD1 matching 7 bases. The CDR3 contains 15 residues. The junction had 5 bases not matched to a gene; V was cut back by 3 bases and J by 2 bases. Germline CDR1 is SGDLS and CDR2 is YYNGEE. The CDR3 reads CASSESGTAYNEQFF. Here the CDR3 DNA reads TGTGCCAGCAGCGAATCCGGGACAGCCTACAATGAGCAGTTCTTC.

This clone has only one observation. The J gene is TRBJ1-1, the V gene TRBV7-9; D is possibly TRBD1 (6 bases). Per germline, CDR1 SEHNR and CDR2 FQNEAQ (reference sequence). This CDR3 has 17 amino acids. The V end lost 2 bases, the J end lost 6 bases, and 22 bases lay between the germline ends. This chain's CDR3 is CASSLQTGLGGGSEAFF. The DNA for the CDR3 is TGTGCCAGCAGCTTACAAACAGGGTTGGGCGGAGGCTCTGAAGCTTTCTTT.

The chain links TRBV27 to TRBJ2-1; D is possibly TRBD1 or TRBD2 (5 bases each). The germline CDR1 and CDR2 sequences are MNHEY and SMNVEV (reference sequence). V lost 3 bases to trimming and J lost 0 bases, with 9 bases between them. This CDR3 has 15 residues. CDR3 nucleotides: TGTGCCAGCAGTTTGGGGGTGAGCTCCTACAATGAGCAGTTCTTC. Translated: CASSLGVSSYNEQFF.

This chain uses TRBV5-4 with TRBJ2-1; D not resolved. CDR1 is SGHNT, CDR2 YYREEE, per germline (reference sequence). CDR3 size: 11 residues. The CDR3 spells CASTGRHEQFF. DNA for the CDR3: TGTGCTTCAACCGGCCGTCACGAGCAGTTCTTC.

The CDR3 region is CASSPGQGAFQPQHF. Written as DNA, the CDR3 is TGTGCCAGCAGCCCGGGACAGGGGGCTTTTCAGCCCCAGCATTTT. This chain joins TRBV27 and TRBJ1-5, with 12 nucleotides matching TRBD1. The J segment lost 6 bases and the V segment lost 6 bases, leaving 6 bases of the junction unmatched. CDR3 length: 15 residues. Germline V gene data show CDR1 as MNHEY and CDR2 as SMNVEV (reference sequence).

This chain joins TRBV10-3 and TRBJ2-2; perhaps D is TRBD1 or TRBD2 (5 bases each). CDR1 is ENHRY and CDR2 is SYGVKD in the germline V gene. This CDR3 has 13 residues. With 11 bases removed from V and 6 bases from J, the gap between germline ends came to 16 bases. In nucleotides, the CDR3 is TGTGCCGGCCGAGAGGGGTTGGCCGGGGAGCTGTTTTTT. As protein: CAGREGLAGELFF.

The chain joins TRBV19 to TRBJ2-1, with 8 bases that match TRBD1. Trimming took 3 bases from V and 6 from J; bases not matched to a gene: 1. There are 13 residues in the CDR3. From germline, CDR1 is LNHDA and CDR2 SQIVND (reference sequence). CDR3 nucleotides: TGTGCCAGTAGTATGGGGACAGGCAATGAGCAGTTCTTC. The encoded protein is CASSMGTGNEQFF.

The chain's CDR3 is CASTAEFSYNEQFF. As DNA, the CDR3 is TGTGCCAGCACGGCGGAATTTTCCTACAATGAGCAGTTCTTC. The genes are TRBV6-1 and TRBJ2-1; no firm D call. The CDR3 runs to 14 residues. V was shortened by 7 bases and J by 1 base, with 11 bases between the two germline ends. In germline, CDR1 is MNHNS, CDR2 SASEGT.

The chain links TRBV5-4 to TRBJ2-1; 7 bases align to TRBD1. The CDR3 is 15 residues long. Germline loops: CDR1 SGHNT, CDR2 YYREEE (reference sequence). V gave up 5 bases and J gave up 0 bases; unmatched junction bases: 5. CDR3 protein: CASRTTGNSYNEQFF. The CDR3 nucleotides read TGTGCCAGCAGAACGACAGGGAACTCCTACAATGAGCAGTTCTTC.

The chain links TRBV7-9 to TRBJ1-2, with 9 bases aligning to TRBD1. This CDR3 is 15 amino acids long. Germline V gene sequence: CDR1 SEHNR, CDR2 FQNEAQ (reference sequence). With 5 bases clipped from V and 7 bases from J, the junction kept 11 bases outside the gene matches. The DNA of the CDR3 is TGTGCCAGCAGCCCAGGGCGGGACAGGGATCTTGGCTACACCTTC. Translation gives CASSPGRDRDLGYTF.

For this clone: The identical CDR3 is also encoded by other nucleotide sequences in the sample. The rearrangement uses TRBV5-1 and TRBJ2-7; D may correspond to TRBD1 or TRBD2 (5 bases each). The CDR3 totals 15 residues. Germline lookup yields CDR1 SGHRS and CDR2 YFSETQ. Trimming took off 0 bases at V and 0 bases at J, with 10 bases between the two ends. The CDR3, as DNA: TGCGCCAGCAGCTTGGATTGGGGGAGCTCCTACGAGCAGTACTTC. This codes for CASSLDWGSSYEQYF.

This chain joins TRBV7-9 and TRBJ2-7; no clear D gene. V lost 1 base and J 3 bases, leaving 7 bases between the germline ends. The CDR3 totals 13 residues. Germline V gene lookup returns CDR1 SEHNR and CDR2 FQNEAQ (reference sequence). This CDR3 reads CASSLGDIYEQYF. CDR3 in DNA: TGTGCCAGCAGCTTAGGAGATATCTACGAGCAGTACTTC.

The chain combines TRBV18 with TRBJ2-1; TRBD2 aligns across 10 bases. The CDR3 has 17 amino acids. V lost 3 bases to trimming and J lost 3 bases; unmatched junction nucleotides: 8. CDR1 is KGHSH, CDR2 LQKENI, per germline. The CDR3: CASSPPTTSGFYNEQFF. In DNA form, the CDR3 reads TGTGCCAGCTCACCCCCGACGACTAGCGGGTTCTACAATGAGCAGTTCTTC. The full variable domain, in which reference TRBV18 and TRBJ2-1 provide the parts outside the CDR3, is NAGVMQNPRHLVRRRGQEARLRCSPMKGHSHVYWYRQLPEEGLKFMVYLQKENIIDESGMPKERFSAEFPKEGPSILRIQQVVRGDSAAYFCASSPPTTSGFYNEQFFGPGTRLTVL.

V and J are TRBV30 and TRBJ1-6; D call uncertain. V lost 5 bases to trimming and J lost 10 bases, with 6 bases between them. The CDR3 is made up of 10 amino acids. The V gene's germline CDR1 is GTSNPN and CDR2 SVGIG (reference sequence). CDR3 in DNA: TGTGCCTGGGGGGAATCACCCCTCCACTTT. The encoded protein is CAWGESPLHF.

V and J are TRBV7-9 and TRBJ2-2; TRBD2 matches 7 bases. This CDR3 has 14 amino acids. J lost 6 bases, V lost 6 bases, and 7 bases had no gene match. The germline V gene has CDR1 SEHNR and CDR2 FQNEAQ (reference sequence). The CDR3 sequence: CASSPSRGAGELFF. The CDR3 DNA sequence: TGTGCCAGCAGTCCCTCCCGGGGGGCCGGGGAGCTGTTTTTT.